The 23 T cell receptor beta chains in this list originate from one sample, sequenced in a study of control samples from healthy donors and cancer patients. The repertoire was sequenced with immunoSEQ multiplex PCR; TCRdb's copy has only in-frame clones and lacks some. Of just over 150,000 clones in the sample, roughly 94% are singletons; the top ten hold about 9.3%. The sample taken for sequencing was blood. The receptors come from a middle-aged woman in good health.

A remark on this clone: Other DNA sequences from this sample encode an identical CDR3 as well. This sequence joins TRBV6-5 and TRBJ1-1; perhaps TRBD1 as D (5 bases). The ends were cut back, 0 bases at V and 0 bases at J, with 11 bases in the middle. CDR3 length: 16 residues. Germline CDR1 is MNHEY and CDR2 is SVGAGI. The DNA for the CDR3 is TGTGCCAGCAGTTACTCGAGGGGACGGTTGAACACTGAAGCTTTCTTT. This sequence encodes CASSYSRGRLNTEAFF.

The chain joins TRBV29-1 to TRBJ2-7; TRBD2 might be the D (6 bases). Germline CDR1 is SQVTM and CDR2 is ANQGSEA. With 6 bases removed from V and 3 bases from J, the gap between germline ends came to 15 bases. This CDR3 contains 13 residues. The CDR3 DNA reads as TGCAGCGTGGGACTTCTGACAGACTACGAGCAGTACTTC. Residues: CSVGLLTDYEQYF.

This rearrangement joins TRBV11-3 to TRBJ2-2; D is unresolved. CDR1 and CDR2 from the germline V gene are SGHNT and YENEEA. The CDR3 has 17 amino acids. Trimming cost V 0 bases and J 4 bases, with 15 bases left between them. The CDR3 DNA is TGTGCCAGCAGCTTAGATCGGGCAGCAGCCAGCACCGGGGAGCTGTTTTTT. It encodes CASSLDRAAASTGELFF.

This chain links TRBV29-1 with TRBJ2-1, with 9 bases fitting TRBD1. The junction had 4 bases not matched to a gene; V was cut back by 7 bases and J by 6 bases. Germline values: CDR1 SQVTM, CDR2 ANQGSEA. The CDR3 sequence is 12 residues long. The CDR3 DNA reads TGCAGCGGACGGACAGGGGTCAATGAGCAGTTCTTC. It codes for CSGRTGVNEQFF.

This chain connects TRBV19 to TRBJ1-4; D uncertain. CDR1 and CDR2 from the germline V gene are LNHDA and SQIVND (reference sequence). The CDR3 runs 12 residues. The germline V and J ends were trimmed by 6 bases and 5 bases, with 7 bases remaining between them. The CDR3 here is CASSPTNEKLFF. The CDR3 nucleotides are TGTGCCAGTAGCCCGACCAATGAAAAACTGTTTTTT.

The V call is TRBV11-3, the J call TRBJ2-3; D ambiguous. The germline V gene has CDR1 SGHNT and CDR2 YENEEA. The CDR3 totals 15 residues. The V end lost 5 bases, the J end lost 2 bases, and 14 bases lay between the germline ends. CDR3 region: CASSLGQTHTDTQYF. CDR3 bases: TGTGCCAGCAGCCTTGGGCAGACACACACAGATACGCAGTATTTT.

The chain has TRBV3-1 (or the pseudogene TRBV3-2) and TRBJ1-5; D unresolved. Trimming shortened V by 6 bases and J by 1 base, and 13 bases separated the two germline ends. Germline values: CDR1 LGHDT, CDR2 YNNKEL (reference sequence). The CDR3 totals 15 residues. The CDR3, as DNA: TGTGCCAGCAGTCCCGACTGGAGCAGCAATCAGCCCCAGCATTTT. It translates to CASSPDWSSNQPQHF.

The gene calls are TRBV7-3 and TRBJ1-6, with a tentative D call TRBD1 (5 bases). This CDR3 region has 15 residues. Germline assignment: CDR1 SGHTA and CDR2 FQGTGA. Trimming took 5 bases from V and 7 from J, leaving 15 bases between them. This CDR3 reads CASSTRGIGNSPLHF. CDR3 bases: TGTGCCAGCAGCACGCGGGGGATAGGGAATTCACCCCTCCACTTT.

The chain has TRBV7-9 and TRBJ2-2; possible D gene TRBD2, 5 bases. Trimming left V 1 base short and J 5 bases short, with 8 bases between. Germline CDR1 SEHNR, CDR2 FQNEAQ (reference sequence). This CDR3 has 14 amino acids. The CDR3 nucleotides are TGTGCCAGCAGCTTAGTAGCGAGGACCGGGGAGCTGTTTTTT. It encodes CASSLVARTGELFF.

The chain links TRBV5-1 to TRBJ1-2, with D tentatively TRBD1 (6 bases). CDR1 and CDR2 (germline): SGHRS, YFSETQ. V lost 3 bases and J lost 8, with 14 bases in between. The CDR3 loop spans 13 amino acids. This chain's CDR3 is CASSYSGVRGYTF. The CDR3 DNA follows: TGCGCCAGCAGCTATTCAGGGGTCCGGGGCTACACCTTC. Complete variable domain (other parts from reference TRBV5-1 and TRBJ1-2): KAGVTQTPRYLIKTRGQQVTLSCSPISGHRSVSWYQQTPGQGLQFLFEYFSETQRNKGNFPGRFSGRQFSNSRSEMNVSTLELGDSALYLCASSYSGVRGYTFGSGTRLTVV.

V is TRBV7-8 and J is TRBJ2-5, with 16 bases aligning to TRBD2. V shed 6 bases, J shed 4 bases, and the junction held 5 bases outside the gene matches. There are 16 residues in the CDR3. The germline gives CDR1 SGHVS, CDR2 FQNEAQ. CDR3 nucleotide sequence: TGTGCCAGCAGACCAGGGACTAGCGGGGGGGCAGAGACCCAGTACTTC. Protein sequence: CASRPGTSGGAETQYF.

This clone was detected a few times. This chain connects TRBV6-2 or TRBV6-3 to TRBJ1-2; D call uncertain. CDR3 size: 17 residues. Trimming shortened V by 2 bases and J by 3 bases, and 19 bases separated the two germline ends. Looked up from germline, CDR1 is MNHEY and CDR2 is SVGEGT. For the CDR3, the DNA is TGTGCCAGCAGTTACAGCCCTGCCGGGGAAAGGTACTATGGCTACACCTTC. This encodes CASSYSPAGERYYGYTF.

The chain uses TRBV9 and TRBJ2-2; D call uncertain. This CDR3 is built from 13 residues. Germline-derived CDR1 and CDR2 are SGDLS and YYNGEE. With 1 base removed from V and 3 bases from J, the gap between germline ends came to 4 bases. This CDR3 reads CASSVKDTGELFF. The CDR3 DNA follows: TGTGCCAGCAGCGTAAAAGACACCGGGGAGCTGTTTTTT.

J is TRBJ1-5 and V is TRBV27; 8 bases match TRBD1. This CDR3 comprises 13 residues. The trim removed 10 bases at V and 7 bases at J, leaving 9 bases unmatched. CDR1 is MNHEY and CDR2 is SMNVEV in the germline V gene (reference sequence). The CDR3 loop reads CATSRTGRQPQHF. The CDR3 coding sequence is TGTGCCACCTCCCGGACAGGGCGGCAGCCCCAGCATTTT.

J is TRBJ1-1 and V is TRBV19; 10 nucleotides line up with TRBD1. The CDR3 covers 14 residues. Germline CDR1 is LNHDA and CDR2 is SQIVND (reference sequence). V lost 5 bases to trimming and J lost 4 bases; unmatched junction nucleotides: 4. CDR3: CASSARTGGTEAFF. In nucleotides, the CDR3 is TGTGCCAGTAGTGCACGGACAGGGGGCACTGAAGCTTTCTTT.

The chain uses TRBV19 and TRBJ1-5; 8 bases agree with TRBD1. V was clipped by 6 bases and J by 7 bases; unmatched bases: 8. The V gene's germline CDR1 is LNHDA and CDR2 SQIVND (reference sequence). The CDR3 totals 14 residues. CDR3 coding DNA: TGTGCCAGTAGCCCTACAGGGGGAGGCCAGCCCCAGCATTTT. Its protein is CASSPTGGGQPQHF.

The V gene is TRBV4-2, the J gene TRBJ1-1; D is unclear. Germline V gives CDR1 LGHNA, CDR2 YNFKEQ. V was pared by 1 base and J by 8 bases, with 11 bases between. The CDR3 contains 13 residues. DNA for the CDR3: TGTGCCAGCAGCCAAGTTGGCAGGAGGGAAGCTTTCTTT. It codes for CASSQVGRREAFF.

CDR3 sequence: CASSGQGEKLFF. DNA of the CDR3: TGTGCCAGCAGCGGACAGGGGGAAAAACTGTTTTTT. The genes are TRBV7-9 and TRBJ1-4, with 9 bases identical to TRBD1. The V gene's germline CDR1 is SEHNR and CDR2 FQNEAQ (reference sequence). CDR3 length: 12 residues. V trimming: 5 bases; J trimming: 8 bases; junction bases outside the gene matches: 0.

The CDR3 reads CASSLVLGETQYF. The DNA for the CDR3 is TGTGCCAGCAGCTTAGTTCTAGGGGAGACCCAGTACTTC. The rearrangement uses TRBV7-9 and TRBJ2-5; D is ambiguous. This CDR3 is built from 13 residues. The germline CDR1 and CDR2 sequences are SEHNR and FQNEAQ (reference sequence). The V gene lost 1 base and the J gene lost 5 bases, with 8 bases spanning the gap. The full variable domain, in which reference TRBV7-9 and TRBJ2-5 provide the parts outside the CDR3, is DTGVSQNPRHKITKRGQNVTFRCDPISEHNRLYWYRQTLGQGPEFLTYFQNEAQLEKSRLLSDRFSAERPKGSFSTLEIQRTEQGDSAMYLCASSLVLGETQYFGPGTRLLVL.

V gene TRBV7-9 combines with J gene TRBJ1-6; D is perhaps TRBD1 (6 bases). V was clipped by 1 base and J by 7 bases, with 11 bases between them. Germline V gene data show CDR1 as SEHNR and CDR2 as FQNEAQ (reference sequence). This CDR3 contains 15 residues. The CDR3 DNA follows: TGTGCCAGCAGCTTAGTAGGGCAGGGGAATTCACCCCTCCACTTT. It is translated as CASSLVGQGNSPLHF.

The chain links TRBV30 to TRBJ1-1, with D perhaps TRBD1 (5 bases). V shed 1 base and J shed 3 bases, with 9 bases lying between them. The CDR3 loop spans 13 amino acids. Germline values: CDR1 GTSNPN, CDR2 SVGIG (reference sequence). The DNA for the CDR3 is TGTGCCTGGAGTGCTGCAGGGTACACTGAAGCTTTCTTT. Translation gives CAWSAAGYTEAFF.

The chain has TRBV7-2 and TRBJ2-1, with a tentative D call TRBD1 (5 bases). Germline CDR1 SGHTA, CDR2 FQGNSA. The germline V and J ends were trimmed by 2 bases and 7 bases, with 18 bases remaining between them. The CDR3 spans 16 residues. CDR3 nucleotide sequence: TGTGCCAGCAGCTTATTCCCTGCGGACCAGGGTAATGAGCAGTTCTTC. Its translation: CASSLFPADQGNEQFF.

This CDR3 reads CASRGEDRGLTLYGYTF. The CDR3 DNA sequence: TGCGCCAGCAGGGGGGAAGACAGGGGCCTTACCCTATATGGCTACACCTTC. The rearrangement uses TRBV10-1 and TRBJ1-2; TRBD1 matches at 8 bases. After removal of 6 bases from V and 5 bases from J, the junction contained 17 bases not matched to a gene. The CDR3 contains 17 residues. CDR1 WNHNN and CDR2 SYGVQD come from the germline V gene (reference sequence).